This T cell receptor beta chain was captured by sequencing in a study of cytomegalovirus exposure and HLA in healthy donors. Study background: Some 180 million T cells yielded roughly 120 million unique TCR beta sequences in earlier analysis. From donors who were HLA-typed, an early data release held 65 million to 85 million unique TCRs.

PCR used 60 Vbeta primers and 13 Jbeta primers. TCRdb keeps only in-frame clones here, not all; method: immunoSEQ multiplex PCR. The table lists roughly 120,000 clones, roughly three quarters of them singletons. V was cut by 0 bases and J by 7 bases, with 17 bases left in between. Germline V gene sequence: CDR1 LGHNA, CDR2 YSLEER. This CDR3 is 16 amino acids long. Comments on this clone: What it binds is unknown.

Study-wide results and limits: More clonal expansion characterized HLA-associated TCR beta chains than equally common others in a later analysis.

This sequence originates from a man between 25 and 39 years old in good health and CMV-seropositive. The sample was PBMCs. V is TRBV4-3 and J is TRBJ2-3; TRBD2 is a possible D gene (6 bases). CDR3: CASSQDPGGLSHTQYF. Written as DNA, the CDR3 is TGCGCCAGCAGCCAAGATCCCGGAGGGCTCTCCCATACGCAGTATTTT.